This T cell receptor (beta chain) was captured in a study of Ad26.COV2.S vaccination and SARS-CoV-2 variants (dated by TCRdb to the early 2020s). Notes on the research overall: Donors in the vaccine arm were drawn from COV1001, a phase I-IIa trial of Ad26.COV2.S in healthy adults that was multicentre, randomized, double-blind and placebo-controlled. Ad26.COV2.S was administered intramuscularly at a dose of 5x10^10 or 1x10^11 viral particles, either as one shot or as two shots given 56 days apart. The specificity and breadth of SARS-CoV-2-reactive T cell receptors after Ad26.COV2.S vaccination were assessed by TCRbeta repertoire sequencing. A total of 32 samples were included in the TCR-sequenced set, comprising about 20 Ad26.COV2.S vaccine recipients, 5 placebo recipients and 8 SARS-CoV-2 convalescent individuals. Trial participants were randomized into five groups of five, in which low-dose or high-dose Ad26.COV2.S was given once or twice, or placebo was given on both occasions. Blinding of investigators to trial group allocation was maintained during experiments and outcome assessment.

Taken with the paper, the label for treatment or condition translates to: roughly 20 received Ad26.COV2.S at low or high dose, single or two shots; roughly five received placebo; per-sample allocation not given. For vaccine and placebo recipients, repertoires were sequenced using samples collected on day 63 after the first injection. Cohort 1b enrolled 20 to 30 adults aged 18-55 years at a single site in Boston, USA, between 29 July and 7 August 2020. Ad26.COV2.S consisted of a replication-incompetent adenovirus type 26 vector by which a prefusion-stabilized SARS-CoV-2 spike protein from the original Wuhan strain was expressed. Per the germline V gene (reference sequence), SEHNR is the CDR1 and FQNEAQ is the CDR2. Measured from the cysteine to the phenylalanine, the CDR3 is 18 residues long. Of all the DNA, just the CDR3 is kept, 54 bases in frame from base 1. The junction carries 27 bases between V and J, which are trimmed by 5 bases and 8 bases respectively.

TCRbeta CDR3 regions were sequenced with the immunoSEQ Assay. After extraction, genomic DNA underwent amplification by bias-controlled multiplex PCR, followed by high-throughput sequencing. Under the source paper's analysis protocol: To quantify the absolute abundance of every unique TCRbeta CDR3 region, sequences were collapsed and filtered. T cell fraction was estimated by normalizing TCRbeta template counts to usable DNA, with usable DNA measured through amplification of reference genes found in all nucleated cells. Repertoire TCRs were annotated as SARS-CoV-2-specific when V gene, CDR3 amino acid sequence and J gene were exactly matched to a known reactive TCR set. The reference SARS-CoV-2 TCR set came from MIRA and was filtered for enrichment in COVID-19-positive ImmuneCODE repertoires, removing public or cross-reactive TCRs. Based on the MIRA antigens, annotated TCRs were further analysed at the level of specific ORF or position within ORF. Breadth was defined as annotated unique rearrangements over total unique productive rearrangements; depth was the summed frequency of those rearrangements. Two-sided Wilcoxon rank-sum tests were applied when comparing TCR breadth between groups. The clones in this table, taken by TCRdb from immuneACCESS, are in-frame only. Not every clone is retained; where verified, under half of the shortfall comes from an unresolved V gene, and the cause of the rest is unknown. V, J and clone size are those of that table, while D and trimming were read from the DNA. For this sample there are about 350,000 clones; about 86% appear just once. About 11% of the sample goes to the ten largest clones.

On this clone: The specificity of this receptor is unknown. Base qualities are not provided; no much larger clone lies one nucleotide away.

Summary of the overall study and its limitations: Spike-specific TCR breadth was higher in Ad26.COV2.S recipients than in placebo recipients (P = 0.0014). After vaccination, spike-specific CD8+ and CD4+ T cell responses were reported to show substantial breadth. Comparing responses between vaccine doses or regimens was not something the study was powered to do. Non-spike TCR breadth was comparable between vaccine and placebo recipients, consistent with the vaccine containing only spike. According to the authors, total T cell responses may have been underestimated by the TCR breadth and depth analyses.

This sequence was found in a person between 18 and 65 years old who received the Ad26.COV2.S COVID-19 vaccine or a placebo. The chain is made from TRBV7-9 and TRBJ1-4; the D segment cannot be called with confidence. Sequenced material: peripheral blood, taken in a trial of Ad26.COV2.S vaccine versus placebo. Here is the DNA: TGTGCCAGCAGCCCATTATCCTATACTCTAACCCGAGGGGAAAAACTGTTTTTT. This translates into CASSPLSYTLTRGEKLFF. The entire variable domain, with the stretches around the CDR3 drawn from the reference TRBV7-9 and TRBJ1-4 proteins, is DTGVSQNPRHKITKRGQNVTFRCDPISEHNRLYWYRQTLGQGPEFLTYFQNEAQLEKSRLLSDRFSAERPKGSFSTLEIQRTEQGDSAMYLCASSPLSYTLTRGEKLFFGSGTQLSVL.